This is a list of T cell receptor beta chains from one sample in a study of early T cells in non-severe SARS-CoV-2 infection. In TCRdb, the 5' RACE reads were re-called with MiXCR into one record per CDR3 protein. Found here are 60,000 or so distinct CDR3 sequences, approximately 9% of them singletons; the top ten hold approximately 15%. Sample: whole blood. The receptors originated from an adult who was a healthcare worker with PCR-confirmed SARS-CoV-2 infection or an uninfected control (not recorded which). CDR3s include the opening cysteine and the closing phenylalanine or tryptophan. The order of the fields is V gene, J gene, clone size, D gene, CDR3 DNA, CDR3 protein. D genes are given only for firm matches. Clone size is stated in some rows and not others, as once, few, many or a class when expanded.

v_gene: TRBV2; j_gene: TRBJ1-1; abundance: .; d_gene: TRBD1; CDR3nt: TGTGCCAGCAGTGAAGAGTCAGGGGGCTTGAACACTGAAGCTTTCTTT; CDR3aa: CASSEESGGLNTEAFF
v_gene: TRBV4-1; j_gene: TRBJ1-2; abundance: many; d_gene: .; CDR3nt: TGCGCCAGCAGCCAAGCGGGAATGGCTAACTATGGCTACACCTTC; CDR3aa: CASSQAGMANYGYTF
v_gene: TRBV28; j_gene: TRBJ1-6; abundance: many; d_gene: .; CDR3nt: TGTGCCAGCATGCAAGGGCTTCGGTCACCCCTCCACTTT; CDR3aa: CASMQGLRSPLHF
v_gene: TRBV11-2; j_gene: TRBJ2-3; abundance: many; d_gene: TRBD2; CDR3nt: TGTGCCAGCAGCTTAGATTCGAGAGCTAGCGGAACAGATACGCAGTATTTT; CDR3aa: CASSLDSRASGTDTQYF
v_gene: TRBV28; j_gene: TRBJ2-7; abundance: few; d_gene: .; CDR3nt: TGTGCCAGCAGCCCCGACACTACGACCTACGAGCAGTACTTC; CDR3aa: CASSPDTTTYEQYF
v_gene: TRBV29-1; j_gene: TRBJ1-2; abundance: few; d_gene: .; CDR3nt: TGCAGCGTTGATGCTGGCTACACCTTC; CDR3aa: CSVDAGYTF
v_gene: TRBV5-5; j_gene: TRBJ1-2; abundance: many; d_gene: TRBD1; CDR3nt: TGTGCCAGCAGCTTGGGGACAGGGGACTATGGCTACACCTTC; CDR3aa: CASSLGTGDYGYTF
v_gene: TRBV6-5; j_gene: TRBJ1-2; abundance: many; d_gene: .; CDR3nt: TGTGCCAGCAGTTACGGGATGGACCGAGCTAACTATGGCTACACCTTC; CDR3aa: CASSYGMDRANYGYTF
v_gene: TRBV14; j_gene: TRBJ2-2; abundance: many; d_gene: .; CDR3nt: TGTGCCAGCAGCCATAGGGCCACCGGGGAGCTGTTTTTT; CDR3aa: CASSHRATGELFF
v_gene: TRBV27; j_gene: TRBJ2-7; abundance: .; d_gene: TRBD2; CDR3nt: TGTGCCAGCAGTTTAGTGTCTAGCGGTGCCTACGAGCAGTACTTC; CDR3aa: CASSLVSSGAYEQYF
v_gene: TRBV20-1; j_gene: TRBJ1-4; abundance: .; d_gene: TRBD1; CDR3nt: TGCAGTGCCAGCCCCACAGGGGGCACTAATGAAAAACTGTTTTTT; CDR3aa: CSASPTGGTNEKLFF
v_gene: TRBV7-2; j_gene: TRBJ1-6; abundance: .; d_gene: TRBD1; CDR3nt: TGTGCCAGCAGCTTAATGACCCCCGGGACAGGGAGTCGTAATTCACCCCTCCACTTT; CDR3aa: CASSLMTPGTGSRNSPLHF
v_gene: TRBV6-1; j_gene: TRBJ2-1; abundance: few; d_gene: .; CDR3nt: TGTGCCAGCAGTGAAGCTGCGTTCAGCTCCTACAATGAGCAGTTCTTC; CDR3aa: CASSEAAFSSYNEQFF
v_gene: TRBV11-2; j_gene: TRBJ2-2; abundance: .; d_gene: .; CDR3nt: TGTGCCAGCAGCTTAGGCCCAGGGCCCATCACCGGGGAGCTGTTTTTT; CDR3aa: CASSLGPGPITGELFF
v_gene: TRBV29-1; j_gene: TRBJ2-1; abundance: few; d_gene: TRBD2; CDR3nt: TGCAGAGCGGGGAGCTCCTACAATGAGCAGTTCTTC; CDR3aa: CRAGSSYNEQFF
v_gene: TRBV28; j_gene: TRBJ2-3; abundance: many; d_gene: TRBD2; CDR3nt: TGTGCCAGCAGTCCCGCCTCGGGGGGGGGCACAGATACGCAGTATTTT; CDR3aa: CASSPASGGGTDTQYF
v_gene: TRBV5-1; j_gene: TRBJ2-3; abundance: many; d_gene: .; CDR3nt: TGCGCCAGCAGCTTCCGGGGCACAGATACGCAGTATTTT; CDR3aa: CASSFRGTDTQYF
v_gene: TRBV4-2; j_gene: TRBJ2-7; abundance: few; d_gene: TRBD2; CDR3nt: TGTGCCAGCCGTCTTTCGACTAGCGGGAGCCACGAGCAGTACTTC; CDR3aa: CASRLSTSGSHEQYF
v_gene: TRBV4-3; j_gene: TRBJ2-3; abundance: .; d_gene: TRBD1; CDR3nt: TGCGCCAGCAGCCAAGGGGACAGGGCAGATACGCAGTATTTT; CDR3aa: CASSQGDRADTQYF
v_gene: TRBV29-1; j_gene: TRBJ2-2; abundance: .; d_gene: .; CDR3nt: TGCAGCGTCTGGACGAACACCGGGGAGCTGTTTTTT; CDR3aa: CSVWTNTGELFF
v_gene: TRBV6-5; j_gene: TRBJ2-5; abundance: many; d_gene: .; CDR3nt: TGTGCCAGCAGCCCCGGGACGGCCCAAGAGACCCAGTACTTC; CDR3aa: CASSPGTAQETQYF
v_gene: TRBV7-3; j_gene: TRBJ2-1; abundance: many; d_gene: TRBD2; CDR3nt: TGTGCCAGCAGCCTGACTAGCGGGAGAAATGAGCAGTTCTTC; CDR3aa: CASSLTSGRNEQFF
v_gene: TRBV18; j_gene: TRBJ1-1; abundance: few; d_gene: .; CDR3nt: TGTGCCAGCTCACCAGAGTTGGGAGACACTGAAGCTTTCTTT; CDR3aa: CASSPELGDTEAFF
v_gene: TRBV5-4; j_gene: TRBJ2-5; abundance: many; d_gene: .; CDR3nt: TGTGCCAGCAGCTTGGCCACGGGCCCGGAGGCGGAGACCCAGTACTTC; CDR3aa: CASSLATGPEAETQYF
v_gene: TRBV4-3; j_gene: TRBJ2-7; abundance: many; d_gene: TRBD2; CDR3nt: TGCGCCAGCAGCCAAGGGGCTAGCGGGAGCTACGAGCAGTACTTC; CDR3aa: CASSQGASGSYEQYF
v_gene: TRBV20-1; j_gene: TRBJ2-5; abundance: .; d_gene: .; CDR3nt: TGCAGTGCTCACCCCCCTACTAAGCGGTTTTACCAAGAGACCCAGTACTTC; CDR3aa: CSAHPPTKRFYQETQYF
v_gene: TRBV27; j_gene: TRBJ2-1; abundance: many; d_gene: TRBD2; CDR3nt: TGTGCCAGCAGTCGAAGAGCGGGAGGGCCATATGAGCAGTTCTTC; CDR3aa: CASSRRAGGPYEQFF
v_gene: TRBV7-9; j_gene: TRBJ2-7; abundance: many; d_gene: .; CDR3nt: TGTGCCAGCAGCTTAAATATCCTCAGGGCCGACGAGCAGTACTTC; CDR3aa: CASSLNILRADEQYF
v_gene: TRBV5-1; j_gene: TRBJ2-5; abundance: few; d_gene: TRBD2; CDR3nt: TGCGCCAGCATCCAGGGCGGGGGTCAAGAGACCCAGTACTTC; CDR3aa: CASIQGGGQETQYF
v_gene: TRBV12-3/TRBV12-4; j_gene: TRBJ1-2; abundance: many; d_gene: .; CDR3nt: TGTGCCAGCAGCCAGGGTAACTATGGCTACACCTTC; CDR3aa: CASSQGNYGYTF
v_gene: TRBV4-1; j_gene: TRBJ1-2; abundance: many; d_gene: .; CDR3nt: TGCGCCAGCAGCCGAACTGGACACGGCGAAGGCGGCTACACCTTC; CDR3aa: CASSRTGHGEGGYTF
v_gene: TRBV18; j_gene: TRBJ1-6; abundance: few; d_gene: .; CDR3nt: TGTGCCAGCTCACAGGGGGGCTCCTATAATTCACCCCTCCACTTT; CDR3aa: CASSQGGSYNSPLHF
v_gene: TRBV7-2; j_gene: TRBJ2-7; abundance: many; d_gene: .; CDR3nt: TGTGCCAGCAGCTTAGCCCCAGGGAGGTACGAGCAGTACTTC; CDR3aa: CASSLAPGRYEQYF
v_gene: TRBV12-3/TRBV12-4; j_gene: TRBJ1-5; abundance: many; d_gene: TRBD1; CDR3nt: TGTGCCAGCAGTCCCGGGACAGGGGGAAATCAGCCCCAGCATTTT; CDR3aa: CASSPGTGGNQPQHF
v_gene: TRBV7-2; j_gene: TRBJ2-7; abundance: many; d_gene: TRBD1; CDR3nt: TGTGCCAGCAGCTTAGCACAGGGGGTCTACGAGCAGTACTTC; CDR3aa: CASSLAQGVYEQYF
v_gene: TRBV4-2; j_gene: TRBJ2-1; abundance: .; d_gene: TRBD2; CDR3nt: TGTGCCAGCAGCCAACTGAGCGGGGCGCCGGGGGGGCAGTTCTTC; CDR3aa: CASSQLSGAPGGQFF
v_gene: TRBV24-1; j_gene: TRBJ2-5; abundance: .; d_gene: TRBD2; CDR3nt: TGTGCCACCGGGACTAGCGTTGTGGAGACCCAGTACTTC; CDR3aa: CATGTSVVETQYF
v_gene: TRBV20-1; j_gene: TRBJ2-3; abundance: many; d_gene: .; CDR3nt: TGCAGCCCCCTAGGGGCAGATACGCAGTATTTT; CDR3aa: CSPLGADTQYF
v_gene: TRBV4-3; j_gene: TRBJ2-4; abundance: many; d_gene: TRBD2; CDR3nt: TGCGCCAGCAGCCAGGCTACTCCGGGAGGGCCGGGGAACATTCAGTACTTC; CDR3aa: CASSQATPGGPGNIQYF
v_gene: TRBV30; j_gene: TRBJ1-4; abundance: many; d_gene: .; CDR3nt: TGTGCCTGGAGTGTTATGGGGGGCAGTGGCGAAAAACTGTTTTTT; CDR3aa: CAWSVMGGSGEKLFF
v_gene: TRBV28; j_gene: TRBJ2-2; abundance: many; d_gene: TRBD1; CDR3nt: TGTGCCAGCAGTTCCCCCCCGGGGACAGGGCTGATACAGGACACCGGGGAGCTGTTTTTT; CDR3aa: CASSSPPGTGLIQDTGELFF
v_gene: TRBV27; j_gene: TRBJ2-7; abundance: few; d_gene: TRBD2; CDR3nt: TGTGCCAGCAGTGGGGGGACTAGCGGGGTCCTATACGAGCAGTACTTC; CDR3aa: CASSGGTSGVLYEQYF
v_gene: TRBV7-9; j_gene: TRBJ2-5; abundance: .; d_gene: .; CDR3nt: TGTGCCAGCAGCTTAGCCCCGCGCACTTGGGAGACCCAGTACTTC; CDR3aa: CASSLAPRTWETQYF
v_gene: TRBV7-2; j_gene: TRBJ2-1; abundance: .; d_gene: TRBD2; CDR3nt: TGTGCCAGCGCCCCTCCTAGCGGGAGGGTTGGTGAGCAGTTCTTC; CDR3aa: CASAPPSGRVGEQFF
v_gene: TRBV5-1; j_gene: TRBJ1-1; abundance: many; d_gene: TRBD1; CDR3nt: TGCGCCAGCAGCCCGGGACAGCCCCTCGCTGAAGCTTTCTTT; CDR3aa: CASSPGQPLAEAFF
v_gene: TRBV5-4; j_gene: TRBJ2-7; abundance: many; d_gene: .; CDR3nt: TGTGCCAGCAGCTTGGGGTTGATTGGGACATTCGCCTACGAGCAGTACTTC; CDR3aa: CASSLGLIGTFAYEQYF
v_gene: TRBV5-4; j_gene: TRBJ2-1; abundance: many; d_gene: TRBD2; CDR3nt: TGTGCCAGCAGCTCCCCGACTAGCGGGAGAGTCGGTGAGCAGTTCTTC; CDR3aa: CASSSPTSGRVGEQFF
v_gene: TRBV4-2; j_gene: TRBJ1-4; abundance: few; d_gene: TRBD1; CDR3nt: TGTGCCAGCAGCCAAGAACAGGGGGCGAACAATGAAAAACTGTTTTTT; CDR3aa: CASSQEQGANNEKLFF
v_gene: TRBV6-1; j_gene: TRBJ2-3; abundance: .; d_gene: .; CDR3nt: TGTGCCAGCATACATATGGAGGATACGCAGTATTTT; CDR3aa: CASIHMEDTQYF
v_gene: TRBV28; j_gene: TRBJ1-5; abundance: many; d_gene: TRBD1; CDR3nt: TGTGCCAGCAGTTGGACAGGCGGCAATCAGCCCCAGCATTTT; CDR3aa: CASSWTGGNQPQHF
v_gene: TRBV5-1; j_gene: TRBJ2-3; abundance: medium-sized; d_gene: .; CDR3nt: TGCGCCAGCAGCCCTGACCGAAGCACAGATACGCAGTATTTT; CDR3aa: CASSPDRSTDTQYF
v_gene: TRBV6-5; j_gene: TRBJ2-6; abundance: many; d_gene: .; CDR3nt: TGTGCCAGCAGTTACGGGACCTCTGGGGCCAACGTCCTGACTTTC; CDR3aa: CASSYGTSGANVLTF
v_gene: TRBV28; j_gene: TRBJ2-3; abundance: once; d_gene: TRBD1; CDR3nt: TGTGCCAGCAGTTTAATCGGGACAGGGAGCACAGATACGCAGTATTTT; CDR3aa: CASSLIGTGSTDTQYF
v_gene: TRBV20-1; j_gene: TRBJ2-1; abundance: many; d_gene: TRBD2; CDR3nt: TGCAGTGCTTGGGGCCCCCCCAGCGGGAGTTACAATGAGCAGTTCTTC; CDR3aa: CSAWGPPSGSYNEQFF